This T cell receptor beta chain comes out of a study of shared clonotypes between healthy human individuals. Germline V gene sequence: CDR1 SGHDN, CDR2 FVKESK. Trimming shortened V by 4 bases and J by 0 bases, and 11 bases separated the two germline ends. This CDR3 comprises 15 residues. In this sample, this clone turned up a few times. The antigen remains undetermined. Deep was the level at which the assay was run. The assay was immunoSEQ multiplex PCR, and TCRdb's table has in-frame clones only and misses some. The sample has 300,000 or so clones, under 80% seen once; the top ten hold under 13%. Notes on the study in general: Genetic and exposure-history diversity was limited by the few donors. Some naive CD4 clonotypes, around 5%, turned up in common across a handful of donors.

The TCR comes from a man younger than 45 in good health. Sequencing used memory CD4+ T cells sorted from blood. As for subset: CD45RA-negative fraction. The chain employs TRBV14 and TRBJ2-3; TRBD2 is a possible D gene (5 bases). The CDR3 coding sequence is TGTGCCAGCAGCCGGTGGCGGACTAGCACAGATACGCAGTATTTT. Its translation is CASSRWRTSTDTQYF.